The rows below give T cell receptor beta chains drawn from one sample of a study of cytomegalovirus exposure and HLA in healthy donors. TCRdb's table, derived via immunoSEQ multiplex PCR, lists solely in-frame clones and lacks some. Seen here are roughly 150,000 clones, 80% to 85% observed once, and the top ten hold around 9.6%. What was sequenced was PBMCs. These receptors were obtained from a man aged 30 to 39 in good health and CMV-seropositive. CDR3s leave out the opening cysteine and the closing phenylalanine or tryptophan. The order of the fields is J gene, V gene, CDR3 protein.

j_gene: TRBJ2-1; v_gene: TRBV28; CDR3aa: ASSRTSGSNEQF
j_gene: TRBJ1-2; v_gene: TRBV5-4; CDR3aa: ASSSPGRNYGYT
j_gene: TRBJ2-1; v_gene: TRBV4-3; CDR3aa: ASSHLRGGPYNEQF
j_gene: TRBJ2-2; v_gene: TRBV5-4; CDR3aa: ASSFFRGSNTGELF
j_gene: TRBJ2-7; v_gene: TRBV30; CDR3aa: AWFSGTGSQRGEQY
j_gene: TRBJ2-2; v_gene: TRBV28; CDR3aa: ASSVQGANTGELF
j_gene: TRBJ2-7; v_gene: TRBV7-2; CDR3aa: ASSFSGGGRAGDEQY
j_gene: TRBJ1-5; v_gene: TRBV27; CDR3aa: ASSSYLRDNQPQH
j_gene: TRBJ1-3; v_gene: TRBV10-1; CDR3aa: ASSEDRDSGNTIY
j_gene: TRBJ2-7; v_gene: TRBV5-1; CDR3aa: ASNLSPGTPPYEQY
j_gene: TRBJ2-7; v_gene: TRBV11-2; CDR3aa: ASAPAWLAKNLEQY
j_gene: TRBJ2-3; v_gene: TRBV27; CDR3aa: ASSLLTSGTLDTQY
j_gene: TRBJ2-1; v_gene: TRBV7-8; CDR3aa: ASSIRRIGEQF
j_gene: TRBJ2-6; v_gene: TRBV7-9; CDR3aa: ASRTVPETGSGANVLT
j_gene: TRBJ1-1; v_gene: TRBV5-1; CDR3aa: ASSPDSSNTEAF
j_gene: TRBJ1-1; v_gene: TRBV9; CDR3aa: ASSGQGEAF
j_gene: TRBJ2-5; v_gene: TRBV9; CDR3aa: ASSLWGGAEETQY
j_gene: TRBJ1-5; v_gene: TRBV6-1; CDR3aa: ASSEEDGGGNQPQH
j_gene: TRBJ2-3; v_gene: TRBV7-2; CDR3aa: ASSLGGQGVGDTQY
j_gene: TRBJ1-3; v_gene: TRBV2; CDR3aa: ASSDLGVGNTIY
j_gene: TRBJ2-7; v_gene: TRBV28; CDR3aa: ASSPLRELKYEQY
j_gene: TRBJ2-7; v_gene: TRBV28; CDR3aa: ASSSGGGSLSYEQY
j_gene: TRBJ2-7; v_gene: TRBV5-1; CDR3aa: ASSIRTDTYEQY
j_gene: TRBJ2-3; v_gene: TRBV28; CDR3aa: ASSFIAETTSTDTQY
j_gene: TRBJ2-5; v_gene: TRBV5-4; CDR3aa: ASSPWVGGGPETQY
j_gene: TRBJ2-2; v_gene: TRBV7-9; CDR3aa: ASSSAQGLNTGELF
j_gene: TRBJ2-2; v_gene: TRBV30; CDR3aa: ATDREGVRVPNTGELF
j_gene: TRBJ2-2; v_gene: TRBV5-5; CDR3aa: ASSLGGAGELF
j_gene: TRBJ2-3; v_gene: TRBV4-2; CDR3aa: ASRVSLGGTDTQY
j_gene: TRBJ2-7; v_gene: TRBV28; CDR3aa: ASSSGQAWEQY